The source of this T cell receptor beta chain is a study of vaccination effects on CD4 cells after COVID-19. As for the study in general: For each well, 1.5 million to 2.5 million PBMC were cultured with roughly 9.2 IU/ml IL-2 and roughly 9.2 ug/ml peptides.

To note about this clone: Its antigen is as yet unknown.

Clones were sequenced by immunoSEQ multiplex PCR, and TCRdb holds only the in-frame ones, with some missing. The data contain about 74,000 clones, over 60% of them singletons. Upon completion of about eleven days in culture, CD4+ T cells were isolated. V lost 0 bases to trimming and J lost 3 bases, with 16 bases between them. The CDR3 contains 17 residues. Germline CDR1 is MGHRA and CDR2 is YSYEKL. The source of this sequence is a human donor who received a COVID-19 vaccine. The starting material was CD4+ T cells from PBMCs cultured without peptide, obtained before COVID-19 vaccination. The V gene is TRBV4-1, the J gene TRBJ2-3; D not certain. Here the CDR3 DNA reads TGCGCCAGCAGCCAAGACGCGACCGCAGCTGGAACAGATACGCAGTATTTT. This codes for CASSQDATAAGTDTQYF.